This TCR beta chain was sequenced for a study of CD8 T cells in ankylosing spondylitis. Study-wide results and caveats: As for the disease-linked clones, they showed a CD8+ phenotype and occurred at relatively low frequencies in peripheral blood. Seemingly distinctive of ankylosing spondylitis blood was a TCR beta motif formed by eight highly homologous variants. Prior literature has documented some motif variants in synovial fluid and blood from reactive arthritis.

A quantitative 5'-RACE method, one with molecular barcodes, was used to make TCR beta libraries. TCRdb processed the 5' RACE reads anew with MiXCR; each CDR3 protein has one entry. The sample contains more than 500,000 distinct CDR3 sequences, approximately 5.3% of which appear only once. This clonotype was counted ten times or more. Its antigen remains unidentified. The CDR3 is made up of 16 amino acids. CDR1 and CDR2 from the germline V gene are SGHTA and FQGNSA. The ends were cut back, 1 base at V and 0 bases at J, with 10 bases in the middle. The V call is TRBV7-2, the J call TRBJ1-5; D gene uncertain. The TCR originated in a male donor with ankylosing spondylitis. The sample was blood, either unsorted or a sorted T cell fraction (not recorded which). CDR3 DNA sequence: TGTGCCAGCAGCTTAGGGAGGGCGTATAGCAATCAGCCCCAGCATTTT. It encodes CASSLGRAYSNQPQHF.